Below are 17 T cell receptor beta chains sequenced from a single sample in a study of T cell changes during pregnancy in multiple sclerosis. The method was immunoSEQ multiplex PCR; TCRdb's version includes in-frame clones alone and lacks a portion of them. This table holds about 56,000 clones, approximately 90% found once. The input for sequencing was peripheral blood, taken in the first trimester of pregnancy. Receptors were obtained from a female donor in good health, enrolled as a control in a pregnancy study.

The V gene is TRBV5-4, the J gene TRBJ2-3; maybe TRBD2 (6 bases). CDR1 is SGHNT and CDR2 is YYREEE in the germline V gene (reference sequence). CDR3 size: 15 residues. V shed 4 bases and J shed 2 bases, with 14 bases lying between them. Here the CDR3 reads CASSPGTGYTDTQYF. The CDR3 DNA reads TGTGCCAGCAGCCCAGGGACTGGATACACAGATACGCAGTATTTT.

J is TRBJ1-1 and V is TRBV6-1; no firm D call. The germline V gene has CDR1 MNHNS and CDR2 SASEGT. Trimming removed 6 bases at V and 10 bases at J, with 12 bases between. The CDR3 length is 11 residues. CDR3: CASRIVSGAFF. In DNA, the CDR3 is TGTGCCAGCAGGATAGTTTCTGGAGCTTTCTTT.

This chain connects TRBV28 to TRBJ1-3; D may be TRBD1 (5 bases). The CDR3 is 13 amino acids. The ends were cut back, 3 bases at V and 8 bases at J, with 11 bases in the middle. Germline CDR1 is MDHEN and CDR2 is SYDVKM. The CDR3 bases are TGTGCCAGCAGTTTGCAGGGCACAGACACCATATATTTT. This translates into CASSLQGTDTIYF.

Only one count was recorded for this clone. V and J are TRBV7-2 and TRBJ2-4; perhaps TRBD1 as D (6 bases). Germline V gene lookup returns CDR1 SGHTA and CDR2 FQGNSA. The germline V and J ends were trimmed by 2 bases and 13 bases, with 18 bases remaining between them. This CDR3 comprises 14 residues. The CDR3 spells CASSLNGGRGLQYF. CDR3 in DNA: TGTGCCAGCAGCTTAAATGGTGGCAGGGGCTTACAGTACTTC.

Written as DNA, the CDR3 is TGTGCCAGCAGCATCTCTCCAGGTAGGAATCAGCCCCAGCATTTT. This gives the protein CASSISPGRNQPQHF. This chain uses TRBV5-5 with TRBJ1-5; no definite D call. CDR1 is SGHKS, CDR2 YYEKEE, per germline (reference sequence). V was clipped by 4 bases and J by 4 bases, with 15 bases between them. CDR3 length: 15 amino acids.

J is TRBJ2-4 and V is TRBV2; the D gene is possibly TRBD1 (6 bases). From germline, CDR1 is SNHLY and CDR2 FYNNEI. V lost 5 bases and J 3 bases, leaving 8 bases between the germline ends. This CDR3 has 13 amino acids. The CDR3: CASSRDIKNIQYF. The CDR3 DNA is TGTGCCAGCAGTCGGGACATCAAAAACATTCAGTACTTC. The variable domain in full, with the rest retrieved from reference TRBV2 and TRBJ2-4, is EPEVTQTPSHQVTQMGQEVILRCVPISNHLYFYWYRQILGQKVEFLVSFYNNEISEKSEIFDDQFSVERPDGSNFTLKIRSTKLEDSAMYFCASSRDIKNIQYFGAGTRLSVL.

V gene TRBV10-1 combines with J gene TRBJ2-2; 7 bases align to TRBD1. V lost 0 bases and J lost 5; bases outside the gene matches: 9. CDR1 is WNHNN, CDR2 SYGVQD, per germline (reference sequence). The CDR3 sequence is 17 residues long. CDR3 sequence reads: CASSESFWDSLTGELFF. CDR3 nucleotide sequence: TGCGCCAGCAGTGAGTCGTTTTGGGACAGCCTTACCGGGGAGCTGTTTTTT.

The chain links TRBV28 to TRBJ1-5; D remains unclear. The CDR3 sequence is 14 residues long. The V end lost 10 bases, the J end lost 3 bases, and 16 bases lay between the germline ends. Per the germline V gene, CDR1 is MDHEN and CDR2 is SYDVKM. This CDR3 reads CATGAPAPNQPQHF. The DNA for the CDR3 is TGTGCCACCGGAGCCCCAGCACCCAATCAGCCCCAGCATTTT.

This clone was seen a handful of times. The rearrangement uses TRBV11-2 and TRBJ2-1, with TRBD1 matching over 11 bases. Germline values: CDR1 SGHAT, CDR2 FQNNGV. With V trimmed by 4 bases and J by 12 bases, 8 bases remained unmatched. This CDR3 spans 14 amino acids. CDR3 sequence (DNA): TGTGCCAGCAGCTCACGTAGGACAGGGGGCCGGCAGTTCTTC. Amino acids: CASSSRRTGGRQFF. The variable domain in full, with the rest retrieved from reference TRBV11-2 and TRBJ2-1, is EAGVAQSPRYKIIEKRQSVAFWCNPISGHATLYWYQQILGQGPKLLIQFQNNGVVDDSQLPKDRFSAERLKGVDSTLKIQPAKLEDSAVYLCASSSRRTGGRQFFGPGTRLTVL.

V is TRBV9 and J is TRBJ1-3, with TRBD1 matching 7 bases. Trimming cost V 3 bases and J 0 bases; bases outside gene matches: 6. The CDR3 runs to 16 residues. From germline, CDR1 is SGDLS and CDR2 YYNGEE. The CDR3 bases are TGTGCCAGCAGCGGACAGGGTCGAAGCTCTGGAAACACCATATATTTT. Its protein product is CASSGQGRSSGNTIYF.

Written as DNA, the CDR3 is TGTGCCAGTAGTCCCCCCGTGTCTGGAAACACCATATATTTT. Its translation is CASSPPVSGNTIYF. The chain couples TRBV19 to TRBJ1-3; no firm D call. CDR1 and CDR2 from the germline V gene are LNHDA and SQIVND (reference sequence). With 5 bases removed from V and 1 base from J, the gap between germline ends came to 9 bases. CDR3 size: 14 residues.

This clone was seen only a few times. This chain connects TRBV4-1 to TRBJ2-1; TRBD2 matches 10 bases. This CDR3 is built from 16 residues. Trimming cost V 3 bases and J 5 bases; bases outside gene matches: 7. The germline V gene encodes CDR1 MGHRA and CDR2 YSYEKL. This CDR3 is CASSHLSGGRNNEQFF. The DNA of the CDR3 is TGCGCCAGCAGCCACCTTAGCGGGGGGCGCAACAATGAGCAGTTCTTC.

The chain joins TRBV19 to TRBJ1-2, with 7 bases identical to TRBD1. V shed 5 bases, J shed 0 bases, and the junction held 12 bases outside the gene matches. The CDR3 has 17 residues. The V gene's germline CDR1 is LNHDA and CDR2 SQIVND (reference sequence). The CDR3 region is CASSEDRSFVANYGYTF. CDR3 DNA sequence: TGTGCCAGTAGTGAGGACAGGAGTTTCGTAGCTAACTATGGCTACACCTTC.

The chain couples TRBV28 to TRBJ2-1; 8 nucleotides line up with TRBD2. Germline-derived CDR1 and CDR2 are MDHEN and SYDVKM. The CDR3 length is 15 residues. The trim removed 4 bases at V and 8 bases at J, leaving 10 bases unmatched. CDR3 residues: CASSSGGRTQDEQFF. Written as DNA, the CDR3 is TGTGCCAGCAGTTCGGGGGGGCGGACTCAGGATGAGCAGTTCTTC.

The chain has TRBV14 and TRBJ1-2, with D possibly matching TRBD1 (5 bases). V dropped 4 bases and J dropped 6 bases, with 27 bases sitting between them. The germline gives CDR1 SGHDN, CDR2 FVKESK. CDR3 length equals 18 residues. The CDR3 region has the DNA TGTGCCAGCAGCCCCATGAGTAGTGGGGCTCAGAACTGGGATGGCTACACCTTC. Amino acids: CASSPMSSGAQNWDGYTF.

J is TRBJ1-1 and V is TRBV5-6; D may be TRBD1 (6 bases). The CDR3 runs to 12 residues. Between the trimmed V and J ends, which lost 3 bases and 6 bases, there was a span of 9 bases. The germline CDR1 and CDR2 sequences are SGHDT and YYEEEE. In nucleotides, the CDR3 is TGTGCCAGCAGCTGGGGACACGCTGAAGCTTTCTTT. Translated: CASSWGHAEAFF. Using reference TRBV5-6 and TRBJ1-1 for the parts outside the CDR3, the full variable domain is DAGVTQSPTHLIKTRGQQVTLRCSPKSGHDTVSWYQQALGQGPQFIFQYYEEEERQRGNFPDRFSGHQFPNYSSELNVNALLLGDSALYLCASSWGHAEAFFGQGTRLTVV.

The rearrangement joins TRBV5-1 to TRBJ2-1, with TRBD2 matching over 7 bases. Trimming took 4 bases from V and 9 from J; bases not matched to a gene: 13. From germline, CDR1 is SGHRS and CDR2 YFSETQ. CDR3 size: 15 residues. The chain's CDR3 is CASSPELGSSGEQFF. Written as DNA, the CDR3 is TGCGCCAGCAGCCCCGAACTTGGATCTAGCGGTGAGCAGTTCTTC.